This T cell receptor (beta chain) was recorded in a study of beta chain features in type 1 diabetes. The authors reverse transcribed all of the isolated RNA, so sequencing captured expressed TCRB transcripts. Samples of naive, central memory and regulatory T cells yielded a mean of about 3.7 million reads. Assay used: immunoSEQ multiplex PCR; TCRdb lists only in-frame clones, some missing. Altogether about 620,000 clones are present, 15% to 18% being singletons, with the ten largest covering under 0.095%. Of note for this clone: The antigen is unknown.

Notes on the study in general: Amplification by PCR could prefer shorter templates, with the same effect in patients and controls.

V dropped 0 bases and J dropped 6 bases, with 10 bases sitting between them. Germline lookup yields CDR1 SGDLS and CDR2 YYNGEE. This CDR3 region has 14 residues. This clonotype was obtained from a man in his late teens or twenties in good health. The chain employs TRBV9 and TRBJ2-1; no reliable D call. Sequenced input: naive CD4+ T cells from blood. The CDR3 nucleotides are TGTGCCAGCAGCGTAGGTTTCCAGTTCAATGAGCAGTTCTTC. This translates into CASSVGFQFNEQFF. The variable domain in full, completed from reference TRBV9 and TRBJ2-1, reads DSGVTQTPKHLITATGQRVTLRCSPRSGDLSVYWYQQSLDQGLQFLIQYYNGEERAKGNILERFSAQQFPDLHSELNLSSLELGDSALYFCASSVGFQFNEQFFGPGTRLTVL.